The 10 T cell receptor beta chains in this list originate from one sample, sequenced in a study of blood T cells in healthy people across ages. Primers used in a second PCR of roughly 6 to 12 cycles were a sample-barcoded 5' primer and a J-beta primer mix. One entry per CDR3 protein, called by TCRdb with MiXCR from the 5' RACE reads. The sample carries around 1,700,000 distinct CDR3 sequences, 28% recorded once. Specimen: blood. The source of these receptors is a woman aged 25 to 45 in good health.

CDR3 sequence reads: CASSSIPGTGYGYTF. Written as DNA, the CDR3 is TGTGCCAGCAGTTCTATCCCAGGGACAGGCTATGGCTACACCTTC. The chain uses TRBV28 and TRBJ1-2, with 8 bases identical to TRBD1. The germline V gene has CDR1 MDHEN and CDR2 SYDVKM. The CDR3 extends over 15 amino acids. The junction had 8 bases not matched to a gene; V was cut back by 4 bases and J by 4 bases.

This clonotype was picked up a small number of times. V gene TRBV6-4 combines with J gene TRBJ2-3; 9 bases are shared with TRBD2. V lost 7 bases to trimming and J lost 2 bases; unmatched junction nucleotides: 7. In germline, CDR1 is MRHNA, CDR2 SNTAGT. The CDR3 extends over 15 amino acids. CDR3 DNA: TGTGCCAGCAAGCCGGAGGGACTAGCCACAGATACGCAGTATTTT. Translated, it gives CASKPEGLATDTQYF.

Many counts were recorded for this clonotype. This chain uses TRBV11-2 with TRBJ2-1, with TRBD2 matching 8 bases. The CDR3 covers 15 residues. J lost 7 bases, V lost 2 bases, and 7 bases had no gene match. Germline V lookup: CDR1 SGHAT, CDR2 FQNNGV. CDR3 in DNA: TGTGCCAGCAGCTTATGGGCGGGAGGAAGGAATGAGCAGTTCTTC. It translates to CASSLWAGGRNEQFF.

With regard to this clonotype: Its ends do not fully match the called genes, so a read error is possible. The chain recombines TRBV25-1 with TRBJ2-1; 9 positions match TRBD1. Germline V lookup: CDR1 MGHDK, CDR2 SYGVNS. The CDR3 runs 16 residues. The CDR3 DNA sequence: TGTGCCGGCAGTGCTTGGCGGGACAGGGTATTCAATGAGCAGTTCTTC. It specifies CAGSAWRDRVFNEQFF. Complete variable domain (other parts from reference TRBV25-1 and TRBJ2-1): EADIYQTPRYLVIGTGKKITLECSQTMGHDKMYWYQQDPGMELHLIHYSYGVNSTEKGDLSSESTVSRIRTEHFPLTLESARPSHTSQYLCAGSAWRDRVFNEQFFGPGTRLTVL.

This chain links TRBV11-2 with TRBJ2-7, with 7 positions matching TRBD2. The CDR3 runs 14 residues. The ends lost 6 bases at V and 4 bases at J; junction bases unmatched: 9. CDR1 SGHAT and CDR2 FQNNGV come from the germline V gene. This CDR3 reads CASRRWEGQYEQYF. The CDR3 nucleotides read TGTGCCAGCAGGCGATGGGAGGGCCAGTACGAGCAGTACTTC.

To note about this clonotype: A much more abundant neighbour one base away suggests this may be a read error. V usage is TRBV28 and J usage is TRBJ2-5; 11 nucleotides agree with TRBD2. TRBJ2-7 explains the end of the DNA better; the J call may be wrong. The CDR3 has 15 residues. Germline CDR1 reads MDHEN; CDR2 reads SYDVKM. This CDR3 is CASARLAGGPCEQYF. In nucleotides, the CDR3 is TGTGCCAGCGCCCGCCTAGCGGGGGGACCCTGCGAGCAGTACTTC.

The chain has TRBV3-1 and TRBJ2-7, with a tentative D call TRBD2 (6 bases). The CDR3 runs to 14 residues. The ends were cut back, 0 bases at V and 6 bases at J, with 12 bases in the middle. Germline-derived CDR1 and CDR2 are LGHDT and YNNKEL (reference sequence). CDR3 in DNA: TGTGCCAGCAGCCAAGATTACGGGGGATCCGAGCAGTACTTC. It codes for CASSQDYGGSEQYF.

In this sample, this clonotype turned up once. The conserved closing phenylalanine or tryptophan is absent in this CDR3, likely reflecting a read error. No DNA is shown, since the ends of the CDR3 on it are uncertain; the CDR3 is the one TCRdb lists. This chain uses TRBV21-1 with TRBJ2-7; TRBD1, the table's D call, was not compared with the DNA. TRBV21-1 is recorded as a pseudogene. The CDR3 has 12 residues if both end residues are counted. The CDR3 sequence is CASGDRGLRAVL.

Only a few counts were recorded for this clonotype. V usage is TRBV9 and J usage is TRBJ2-7, with 7 positions matching TRBD2. The V gene's germline CDR1 is SGDLS and CDR2 YYNGEE. The ends lost 5 bases at V and 6 bases at J; junction bases unmatched: 14. The CDR3 has 15 residues. CDR3 sequence (DNA): TGTGCCAGCAGTCCCGGCGGGAGCTTGGCACTCGAGCAGTACTTC. Residues: CASSPGGSLALEQYF. Drawing the rest from reference TRBV9 and TRBJ2-7, the complete variable domain is DSGVTQTPKHLITATGQRVTLRCSPRSGDLSVYWYQQSLDQGLQFLIQYYNGEERAKGNILERFSAQQFPDLHSELNLSSLELGDSALYFCASSPGGSLALEQYFGPGTRLTVT.

The chain uses TRBV20-1 and TRBJ2-3; 9 bases line up with TRBD1. The CDR3 totals 17 residues. CDR1 is DFQATT, CDR2 SNEGSKA, per germline (reference sequence). V gave up 2 bases and J gave up 3 bases; unmatched junction bases: 12. CDR3 loop: CSARSWGQDRGTDTQYF. In DNA, the CDR3 is TGCAGTGCTAGATCATGGGGTCAGGACAGGGGAACAGATACGCAGTATTTT.